The TCR beta chain described here comes from a study of T cells in localized non-small cell lung cancer (dated by TCRdb to the early 2020s). For the wider study: Comparing tumors with uninvolved tumor-adjacent lungs, the study looked at the T cell repertoires of hundreds of patients with early-stage NSCLC. Of the NSCLC patients, about 130 were male and approximately 99 were female, and the mean age was approximately 69 years. The cohort was made up of a few hundred treatment-naive NSCLC patients whose localized lung tumors had been resected.

Of note for this clone: Its antigen specificity is not known. No base-level quality is on record; no much larger clone is a single base apart.

Overall study outcomes, separate from this receptor: The highest T cell clonality was observed in uninvolved tumor-adjacent lung, where clonality exceeded that of tumor, suggesting that antigenic responses were more focused in uninvolved tumor-adjacent lung. Longer overall survival was associated with higher T cell density in blood, whereas shorter survival was associated with higher clonality in adjacent lung. Because the study design was exploratory, TCR variables were selected using unadjusted p-values without false-discovery rate correction. Because multi-region sequencing of the tumors was not done, intratumor heterogeneity could not be ruled out. A median of around 57 of the top 100 tumor clones turned up in the paired uninvolved adjacent lung, and fewer than 35 of those clones also ranked among the top 100 of that same adjacent lung.

The immunoSEQ Assay was used to sequence TCR beta CDR3 regions from DNA. As for the original processing: T cell density was computed as TCR beta template counts normalized to usable DNA estimated by amplifying housekeeping genes. Richness was estimated with the preseqR package, extrapolating to 400,000 templates for PBMC samples and 120,000 templates for tissue samples. Clonality was calculated as one minus Pielou's evenness. Tissue-enriched TCRs were identified by differential abundance testing using productive amino-acid clonotypes, minimum total count 5 and alpha 0.1. The Jaccard Index and the Morisita Overlap Index were used to quantify repertoire overlap between compartments. GLIPH grouped TCR beta CDR3s together with public tetramer-defined viral CDR3s, and a viral motif had to include at least three viral sequences and show V-gene enrichment. TCRdb retrieved this table from immuneACCESS and kept in-frame rearrangements only. Not all clones are present; in checked studies, unresolved V genes account for under half, and no reason is known for the remainder. From that table come the V and J calls and clone size; the DNA was used to work out D and trimming. The table for this sample lists some 25,000 clones; approximately 89% of them were counted only once. The ten largest clones add up to roughly 9.5% of the sample.

From the cysteine through the phenylalanine, the CDR3 covers 13 amino acids. Only the CDR3 DNA is retained, 39 bases long and in frame from the first base. Based on the germline V gene, the CDR1 and CDR2 sequences are SGHNT and YENEEA. Cut back by 5 bases and 5 bases, the V and J ends lie 10 bases apart. At diagnosis, peripheral blood, uninvolved tumor-adjacent lung and tumor were collected and stored as a combination of fresh-frozen and FFPE material. Blood samples were analyzed as peripheral blood mononuclear cells for TCR repertoire profiling. The input for sequencing was peripheral blood mononuclear cells, taken before any cancer treatment. The chain is made from TRBV11-3 and TRBJ2-1; 6 matching bases give a weak D call of TRBD1. The clonotype comes from a woman aged 35-75 years with stage III lung adenocarcinoma. The DNA sequence is as follows: TGTGCCAGCAGCAACGACAGGAACAATGAGCAGTTCTTC. This encodes CASSNDRNNEQFF.